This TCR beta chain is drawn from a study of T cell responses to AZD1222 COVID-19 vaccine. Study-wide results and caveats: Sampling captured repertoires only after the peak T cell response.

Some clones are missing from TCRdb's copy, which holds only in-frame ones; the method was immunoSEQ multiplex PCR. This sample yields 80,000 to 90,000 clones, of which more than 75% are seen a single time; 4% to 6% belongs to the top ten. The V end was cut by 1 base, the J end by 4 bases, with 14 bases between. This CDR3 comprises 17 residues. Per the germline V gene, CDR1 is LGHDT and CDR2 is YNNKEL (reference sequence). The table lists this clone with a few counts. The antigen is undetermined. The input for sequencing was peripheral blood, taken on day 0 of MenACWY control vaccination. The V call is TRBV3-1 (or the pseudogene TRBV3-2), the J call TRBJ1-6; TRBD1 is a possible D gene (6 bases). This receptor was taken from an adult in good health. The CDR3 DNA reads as TGTGCCAGCAGCCAAGTGGGGGGCCTTTTTTATAATTCACCCCTCCACTTT. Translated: CASSQVGGLFYNSPLHF.